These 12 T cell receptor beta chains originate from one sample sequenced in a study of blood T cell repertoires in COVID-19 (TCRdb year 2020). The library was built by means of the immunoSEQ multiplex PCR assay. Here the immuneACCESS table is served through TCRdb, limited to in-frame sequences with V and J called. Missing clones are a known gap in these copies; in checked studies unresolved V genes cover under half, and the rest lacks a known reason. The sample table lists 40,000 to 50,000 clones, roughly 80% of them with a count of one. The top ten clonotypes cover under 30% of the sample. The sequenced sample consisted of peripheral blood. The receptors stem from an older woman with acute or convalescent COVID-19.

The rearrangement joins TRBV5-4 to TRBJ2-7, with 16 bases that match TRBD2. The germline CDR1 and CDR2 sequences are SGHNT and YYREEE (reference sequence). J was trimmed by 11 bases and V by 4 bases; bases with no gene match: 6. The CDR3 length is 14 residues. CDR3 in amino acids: CASSTGLAGGLEYF. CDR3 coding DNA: TGTGCCAGCAGCACGGGACTAGCGGGAGGGCTTGAGTACTTC.

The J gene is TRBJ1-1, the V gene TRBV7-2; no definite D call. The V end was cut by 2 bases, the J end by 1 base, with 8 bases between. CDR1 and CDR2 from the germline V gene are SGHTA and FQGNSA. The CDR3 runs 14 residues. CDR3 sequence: CASSLREGNTEAFF. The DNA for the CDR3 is TGTGCCAGCAGCTTACGGGAGGGGAACACTGAAGCTTTCTTT.

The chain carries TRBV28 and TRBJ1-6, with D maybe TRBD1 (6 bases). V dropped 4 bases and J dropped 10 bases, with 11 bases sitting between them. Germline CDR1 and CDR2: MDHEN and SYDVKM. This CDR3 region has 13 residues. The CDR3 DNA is TGTGCCAGCAGTTCTACAGGGAGCTCACCCCTCCACTTT. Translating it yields CASSSTGSSPLHF.

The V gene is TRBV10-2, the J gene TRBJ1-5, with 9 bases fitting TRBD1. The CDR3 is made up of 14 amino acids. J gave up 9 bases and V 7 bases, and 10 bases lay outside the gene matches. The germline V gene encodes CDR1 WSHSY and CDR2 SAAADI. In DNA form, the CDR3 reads TGCGCCAGCACGGCGACAGGGGGGAATGGGCCCCAGCATTTT. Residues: CASTATGGNGPQHF.

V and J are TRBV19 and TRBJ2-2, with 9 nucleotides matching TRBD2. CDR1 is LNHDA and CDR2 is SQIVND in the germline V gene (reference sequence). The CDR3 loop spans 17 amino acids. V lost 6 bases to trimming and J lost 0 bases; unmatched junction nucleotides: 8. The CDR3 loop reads CASRDGGRAPNTGELFF. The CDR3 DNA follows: TGTGCCAGTAGAGATGGCGGGAGGGCCCCGAACACCGGGGAGCTGTTTTTT.

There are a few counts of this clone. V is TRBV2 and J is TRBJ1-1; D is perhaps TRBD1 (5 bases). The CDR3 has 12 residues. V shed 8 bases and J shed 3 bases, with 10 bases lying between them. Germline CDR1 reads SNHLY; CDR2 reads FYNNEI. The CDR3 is CASFQGDTEAFF. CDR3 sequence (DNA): TGTGCCAGCTTCCAGGGTGACACTGAAGCTTTCTTT. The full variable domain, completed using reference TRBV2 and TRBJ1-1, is EPEVTQTPSHQVTQMGQEVILRCVPISNHLYFYWYRQILGQKVEFLVSFYNNEISEKSEIFDDQFSVERPDGSNFTLKIRSTKLEDSAMYFCASFQGDTEAFFGQGTRLTVV.

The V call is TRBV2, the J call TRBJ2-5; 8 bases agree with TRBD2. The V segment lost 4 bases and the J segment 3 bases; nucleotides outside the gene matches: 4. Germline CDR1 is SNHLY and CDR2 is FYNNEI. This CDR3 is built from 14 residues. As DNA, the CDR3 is TGTGCCAGCAGTGCACCACTAGCGGAAGAGACCCAGTACTTC. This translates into CASSAPLAEETQYF.

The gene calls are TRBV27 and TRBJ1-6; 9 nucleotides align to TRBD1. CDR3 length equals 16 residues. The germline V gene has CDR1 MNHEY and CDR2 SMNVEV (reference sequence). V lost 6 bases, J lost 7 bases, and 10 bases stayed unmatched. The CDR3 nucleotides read TGTGCCAGCAGGGGACAGGGCCCATCGAGGAATTCACCCCTCCACTTT. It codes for CASRGQGPSRNSPLHF.

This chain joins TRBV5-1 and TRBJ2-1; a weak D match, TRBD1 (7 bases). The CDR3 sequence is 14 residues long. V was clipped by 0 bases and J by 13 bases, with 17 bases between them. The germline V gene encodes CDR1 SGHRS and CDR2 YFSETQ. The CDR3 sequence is CASSLVPDREDQFF. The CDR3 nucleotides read TGCGCCAGCAGCTTGGTCCCCGACAGGGAGGATCAGTTCTTC.

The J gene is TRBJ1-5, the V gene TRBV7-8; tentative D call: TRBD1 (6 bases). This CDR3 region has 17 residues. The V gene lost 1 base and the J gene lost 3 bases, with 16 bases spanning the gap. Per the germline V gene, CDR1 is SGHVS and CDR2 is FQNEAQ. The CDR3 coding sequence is TGTGCCAGCAGCTTAGAGGGGGGGATGTGGGTCAATCAGCCCCAGCATTTT. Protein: CASSLEGGMWVNQPQHF. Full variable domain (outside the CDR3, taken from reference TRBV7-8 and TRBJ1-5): GAGVSQSPRYKVAKRGQDVALRCDPISGHVSLFWYQQALGQGPEFLTYFQNEAQLDKSGLPSDRFFAERPEGSVSTLKIQRTQQEDSAVYLCASSLEGGMWVNQPQHFGDGTRLSIL.

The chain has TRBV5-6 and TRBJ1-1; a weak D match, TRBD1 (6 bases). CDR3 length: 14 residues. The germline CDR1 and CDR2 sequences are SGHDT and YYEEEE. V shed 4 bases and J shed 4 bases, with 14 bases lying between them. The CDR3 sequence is CASSTRGRGTEAFF. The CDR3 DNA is TGTGCCAGCAGCACCAGGGGAAGGGGCACTGAAGCTTTCTTT.

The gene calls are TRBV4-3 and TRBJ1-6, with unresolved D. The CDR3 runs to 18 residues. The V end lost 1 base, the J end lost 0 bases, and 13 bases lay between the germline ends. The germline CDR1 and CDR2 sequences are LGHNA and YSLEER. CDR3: CASSQVGGSSSYNSPLHF. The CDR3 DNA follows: TGCGCCAGCAGCCAAGTGGGAGGCTCTAGCTCCTATAATTCACCCCTCCACTTT.